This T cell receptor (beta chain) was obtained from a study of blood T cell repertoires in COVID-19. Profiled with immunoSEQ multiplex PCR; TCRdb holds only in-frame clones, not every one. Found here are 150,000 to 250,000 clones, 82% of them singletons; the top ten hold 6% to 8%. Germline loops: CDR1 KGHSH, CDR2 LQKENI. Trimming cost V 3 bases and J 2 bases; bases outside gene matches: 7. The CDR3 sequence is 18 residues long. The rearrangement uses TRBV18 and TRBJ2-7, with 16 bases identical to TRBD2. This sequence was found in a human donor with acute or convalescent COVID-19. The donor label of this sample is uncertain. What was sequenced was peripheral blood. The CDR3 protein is CASSPGLAGGPPTYEQYF. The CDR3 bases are TGTGCCAGCTCACCGGGACTAGCGGGAGGGCCCCCGACCTACGAGCAGTACTTC.